The clone carrying this T cell receptor (beta chain) was counted only a few times. Its antigen remains unknown. Germline V lookup: CDR1 MNHEY, CDR2 SVGAGI. The CDR3 consists of 16 residues. Trimming pared 0 bases from V and 2 bases from J, leaving 11 bases between. The data originate from a study of T-cell reconstitution after alpha-beta-depleted transplantation in children. Study-wide points: Most T-cell counts and diversity one year after the transplant came from T cells that were newly produced. The study traced high day-60 TCRbeta diversity in some patients to surviving recipient T cells and thymic progenitors. Alpha-beta T cells present about two months after transplant were reported to originate from several hundred expanded graft clones.

The authors prepared the TCRbeta library with unique molecular identifiers. TCRdb independently ran MiXCR on the PCR reads; one entry per CDR3 protein. Altogether fewer than 550,000 distinct CDR3 sequences are present, more than 9.5% being singletons, with the ten largest covering 11% to 15%. This TCR derives from a female patient aged 2-9 years who had a stem cell transplant for aplastic anemia, so the T cells may come from the graft donor. The specimen was PBMCs, mostly from graft donor cells, collected 180 days after TCRalphabeta/CD19-depleted stem cell transplant. J is TRBJ2-1 and V is TRBV6-5, with no clear D. The CDR3 bases are TGTGCCAGCAGTTACTCTGGTGTTCGGCCCTACAATGAGCAGTTCTTC. Protein sequence: CASSYSGVRPYNEQFF.